The present TCR beta chain was sequenced within a study of blood T cell repertoires in COVID-19. About the research overall: Sites across the United States, Italy and Spain contributed samples from acute and convalescent COVID-19.

The length of the CDR3 is 14 residues. CDR1 and CDR2 from the germline V gene are LGHNA and YNFKEQ. J gave up 1 base and V 3 bases, and 0 bases lay outside the gene matches. Per the original methods: From reference gene primer amplification, estimates of nucleated cell counts were derived. Produced via immunoSEQ multiplex PCR; TCRdb's table is partial and in-frame only. V, J and clone size are taken as reported in that table, and D and trimming were inferred from the DNA itself. The table shows 180,000 or so clones, with under 80% occurring only once. The rearrangement links TRBV4-2 to TRBJ1-1; 9 bases match TRBD1. Sample: peripheral blood. This TCR derives from a man aged 45 to 65 who had recovered from COVID-19. The CDR3 is CASSQGQGNTEAFF. CDR3 in DNA: TGTGCCAGCAGCCAGGGACAGGGGAACACTGAAGCTTTCTTT.